A single TCR beta chain is shown here with its context. This clonotype has ten or more counts. Its cognate antigen has yet to be identified. Base qualities were left out, and no much larger clone turns up one base away. The data derive from a study of identical twins (dated by TCRdb to between 2015 and 2016). Describing the broader study: To test whether fetal clonotypes persist, the study used deep sequencing on TCR alpha and beta repertoires from monozygotic twins, unrelated adults of various ages, and cord blood. To rule out contamination, replicate twin experiments were performed at different times with different library preparation protocols.

Taken from cysteine to phenylalanine, the CDR3 has 17 residues. The DNA shown is the 51-base CDR3, in frame from base 1. V ends up 3 bases short and J 3 bases short, with an unmatched junction base count of 10. The germline V gene (reference sequence) gives CDR1 as LNHNV and CDR2 as YYDKDF. Results and caveats for the whole study, not just this receptor: Recombination models systematically underestimated out-of-frame TCR alpha sharing in monozygotic twins but agreed with sharing between unrelated individuals. Fewer insertions were carried by abundant cord blood beta clonotypes; a weaker similar trend was observed in young adult naive repertoires, while no such trend was observed in memory repertoires. Compared with coincidental sharing between unrelated individuals, out-of-frame TCR alpha sequences shared between twins had an excess of sequences with low generation probability. A weaker excess of twin sharing was found in beta out-of-frame sequences because the signal-to-noise ratio was lowered by fewer shared sequences. Invariant T cells such as MAIT and iNKT could partly confound zero-insertion analyses, though diverse VJ usage argued against this for most clonotypes. Because the same donors could not be followed over many years, conclusions were based on cross-sectional statistical analysis.

All donors were healthy Caucasians. The study also sequenced three unrelated non-twin adults: a male aged 18 to 29, a male aged 50 to 60 and a female aged 50 to 60. Miltenyi CD45RO+ enrichment and human naive T-cell isolation kits were used to isolate memory (CD45RO+) and naive T cells from PBMC. Library construction relied on 5' RACE. Sequencing relied on an Illumina HiSeq 2000. Template switching introduced a universal primer binding site; the final cDNA contained a unique molecular identifier, enabling accurate counting of TCR cDNA molecules. Specific primers in the conserved constant-segment region were used to synthesize first-strand cDNA for TCR alpha and beta chains. To control for contamination, every cDNA library was double barcoded, receiving both a SMART-Mk sample barcode and Illumina barcodes. TruSeq adapter sequences along with Illumina sample barcodes were introduced in two successive PCR steps. TCR alpha and beta cDNA libraries were sequenced on the Illumina HiSeq platform with custom primers. As for how the authors treated the data: Unique molecular identifiers were extracted from raw reads with MiGEC, and CDR3 positions were determined with MiXCR. For each individual, recombination models were inferred using an EM algorithm with the repgenHMM and IGoR tools. Shared clonotype analysis was performed with the tcR package in R, normalizing sharing by the product of cloneset sizes. Out-of-frame nonproductive sequences were analyzed to study raw recombination free of thymic and clonal selection effects. Starting from the raw public reads, TCRdb applied fastp trimming at Q25, assembled clones with MiXCR and retained in-frame beta chains. Each entry merges the rows of one CDR3 protein and shows their most common DNA and genes. These V and J calls rely on TCRdb rather than the paper's analysis. This sample gives under 450,000 distinct CDR3 sequences in total; approximately 17% of them show up just once. The top ten hold more than 10% of the sample.

Specimen: naive T cells sorted from blood. The cell subset or site label corresponds to: cells isolated with a human naive T-cell isolation kit. The V and J segments used are TRBV15 and TRBJ2-3; 9 middle bases align to TRBD1. This TCR was sampled from a man between 50 and 59 years old in good health. The CDR3 region: CATSSLQGAGTTDTQYF. In nucleotide form, the sequence is TGTGCCACCAGCAGTCTACAGGGGGCAGGAACGACAGATACGCAGTATTTT.